A selection of T cell receptor beta chains follows, all from one sample in a study of blood T cells in healthy people across ages. TCRdb ran MiXCR on the 5' RACE reads and lists one entry per CDR3 protein. The sample has about 1,400,000 distinct CDR3 sequences, approximately 60% seen once. Sequences were obtained from blood. The source is a man younger than 30 in good health. The CDR3 runs from the conserved cysteine through the conserved F or W. The D gene is left open where the match is weak. A row's size may be missing; if present it is once, few, many or a size class.

CDR3: CASSVAEASLGYEQYF; DNA: TGTGCCAGCAGCGTAGCTGAGGCCTCGTTGGGCTACGAGCAGTACTTC; V: TRBV9; size: -; D: -; J: TRBJ2-7
CDR3: CSARGRVRIQGTQYF; DNA: TGCAGTGCTAGAGGCCGGGTCCGAATTCAGGGGACCCAGTACTTC; V: TRBV20-1; size: -; D: -; J: TRBJ2-5
CDR3: CSVGTYNEQFF; DNA: TGCAGCGTTGGTACCTACAATGAGCAGTTCTTC; V: TRBV29-1; size: -; D: -; J: TRBJ2-1
CDR3: CASSLGTVSYEQYF; DNA: TGTGCCAGCAGCTTAGGAACAGTCTCCTACGAGCAGTACTTC; V: TRBV7-9; size: many; D: -; J: TRBJ2-7
CDR3: CASRPLHDGNYGYTF; DNA: TGTGCCAGCAGACCACTTCACGACGGTAACTATGGCTACACCTTC; V: TRBV28; size: -; D: -; J: TRBJ1-2
CDR3: CSAPARQGRTYEQYF; DNA: TGCAGTGCTCCTGCTCGACAGGGTCGTACCTACGAGCAGTACTTC; V: TRBV20-1; size: -; D: TRBD1; J: TRBJ2-7
CDR3: CASSVDPSTRETQYF; DNA: TGTGCCAGCAGTGTGGACCCTTCGACCCGGGAGACCCAGTACTTC; V: TRBV6-1; size: -; D: -; J: TRBJ2-5
CDR3: CASSPAIMNTEAFF; DNA: TGTGCCAGCTCACCAGCGATCATGAACACTGAAGCTTTCTTT; V: TRBV18; size: once; D: -; J: TRBJ1-1
CDR3: CASSTNSVDEQYF; DNA: TGTGCCAGTAGTACGAACTCGGTGGACGAGCAGTACTTC; V: TRBV19; size: many; D: -; J: TRBJ2-7
CDR3: CASSLTNSYEQYF; DNA: TGTGCCAGCAGTTTAACTAACTCCTACGAGCAGTACTTC; V: TRBV27; size: -; D: -; J: TRBJ2-7
CDR3: CSALIPTNEKLFF; DNA: TGCAGTGCCCTGATACCTACTAATGAAAAACTGTTTTTT; V: TRBV20-1; size: -; D: -; J: TRBJ1-4
CDR3: CSANTKRESADTRYF; DNA: TGCAGTGCAAACACTAAGCGGGAGTCCGCAGATACGCGGTATTTT; V: TRBV20-1; size: -; D: TRBD2; J: TRBJ2-3
CDR3: CSAPSLGDRTPNTEAFF; DNA: TGCAGTGCTCCCTCCTTGGGGGACAGAACCCCCAACACTGAAGCTTTCTTT; V: TRBV20-1; size: -; D: TRBD1; J: TRBJ1-1
CDR3: CASSLVGERGTQYF; DNA: TGTGCCAGCAGCTTAGTCGGAGAGAGAGGGACCCAGTACTTC; V: TRBV7-9; size: -; D: -; J: TRBJ2-5
CDR3: CASSFGGGADEQYF; DNA: TGTGCCAGCAGTTTTGGCGGGGGGGCCGATGAGCAGTACTTC; V: TRBV12-3/TRBV12-4; size: -; D: TRBD2; J: TRBJ2-5
CDR3: CASGWASSTDTQYF; DNA: TGTGCCAGCGGCTGGGCCTCCTCCACAGATACGCAGTATTTT; V: TRBV27; size: -; D: -; J: TRBJ2-3
CDR3: CASSPAAGPVGTQYF; DNA: TGTGCCAGCAGCCCCGCGGCGGGGCCCGTTGGTACGCAGTATTTT; V: TRBV11-2; size: -; D: -; J: TRBJ2-3
CDR3: CSARQGGYEAFF; DNA: TGCAGTGCTAGACAGGGGGGATATGAAGCTTTCTTT; V: TRBV20-1; size: -; D: TRBD1; J: TRBJ1-1
CDR3: CSAPPDRGALYGYTF; DNA: TGCAGTGCTCCCCCGGACAGGGGGGCCCTCTATGGCTACACCTTC; V: TRBV20-1; size: -; D: TRBD1; J: TRBJ1-2
CDR3: CASSLEAAGTDTQYF; DNA: TGTGCCAGCAGCTTAGAAGCTGCGGGGACGGATACGCAGTATTTT; V: TRBV7-2; size: few; D: -; J: TRBJ2-3
CDR3: CASSRAGLGTDTQYF; DNA: TGTGCCAGCAGTCGAGCGGGACTGGGGACAGATACGCAGTATTTT; V: TRBV6-5; size: -; D: TRBD2; J: TRBJ2-3
CDR3: CATSDPKGGDYNEQFF; DNA: TGTGCCACCAGTGATCCCAAGGGAGGGGACTACAATGAGCAGTTCTTC; V: TRBV24-1; size: -; D: TRBD2; J: TRBJ2-1
CDR3: CASSSVGREQYF; DNA: TGTGCCAGCAGCTCTGTTGGGCGCGAGCAGTACTTC; V: TRBV7-9; size: few; D: -; J: TRBJ2-7
CDR3: CSAAGAGATREQFF; DNA: TGCAGTGCTGCCGGCGCAGGGGCTACCCGGGAGCAGTTCTTC; V: TRBV20-1; size: -; D: -; J: TRBJ2-1
CDR3: CSVEGGAPQETQYF; DNA: TGCAGCGTTGAAGGCGGGGCGCCCCAAGAGACCCAGTACTTC; V: TRBV29-1; size: -; D: -; J: TRBJ2-5
CDR3: CASSLFPSGGVQETQYF; DNA: TGTGCCAGCAGCCTTTTTCCCTCCGGGGGAGTCCAAGAGACCCAGTACTTC; V: TRBV7-9; size: -; D: -; J: TRBJ2-5
CDR3: CASSLRTRLTDTQYF; DNA: TGTGCCAGCAGTTTGAGGACTAGACTCACAGATACGCAGTATTTT; V: TRBV12-3/TRBV12-4; size: -; D: TRBD2; J: TRBJ2-3
CDR3: CASSLNGFGIMAKNIQYF; DNA: TGTGCCAGCAGCTTAAACGGGTTTGGTATTATGGCCAAAAACATTCAGTACTTC; V: TRBV5-6; size: few; D: -; J: TRBJ2-4
CDR3: CASGPSGTKSAYF; DNA: TGTGCTAGTGGTCCGTCCGGGACTAAGAGTGCGTATTTT; V: TRBV12-5; size: once; D: TRBD2; J: TRBJ2-3
CDR3: CASRMEWSNEQFF; DNA: TGCGCCAGCAGAATGGAATGGAGCAATGAGCAGTTCTTC; V: TRBV4-1; size: -; D: -; J: TRBJ2-1
CDR3: CSVEDTIPEAFF; DNA: TGCAGCGTAGAGGACACAATTCCTGAAGCTTTCTTT; V: TRBV29-1; size: -; D: -; J: TRBJ1-1
CDR3: CASSLAVGDLHTDTQYF; DNA: TGTGCCAGCAGCTTAGCGGTGGGGGACCTACACACAGATACGCAGTATTTT; V: TRBV7-6; size: -; D: -; J: TRBJ2-3
CDR3: CSALRQGTSSYNSPLHF; DNA: TGCAGTGCTCTGCGACAGGGGACGAGCTCCTATAATTCACCCCTCCACTTT; V: TRBV20-1; size: -; D: TRBD1; J: TRBJ1-6
CDR3: CASSLTTGNGVNEQFF; DNA: TGCGCCAGCAGCCTTACGACAGGGAATGGTGTCAATGAGCAGTTCTTC; V: TRBV4-1; size: -; D: TRBD1; J: TRBJ2-1
CDR3: CASSLWTGSIGDTQYF; DNA: TGTGCCAGCAGCTTGTGGACAGGGTCGATAGGAGATACGCAGTATTTT; V: TRBV5-5; size: once; D: TRBD1; J: TRBJ2-3
CDR3: CASSLTQGRVNTEAFF; DNA: TGCGCCAGCAGCCTAACCCAGGGTCGCGTGAACACTGAAGCTTTCTTT; V: TRBV5-1; size: -; D: -; J: TRBJ1-1
CDR3: CASSQFSIEGTSGGLVHEQYF; DNA: TGTGCCAGCAGCCAATTTTCAATTGAGGGTACTAGCGGGGGATTAGTCCACGAGCAGTACTTC; V: TRBV4-2; size: few; D: TRBD2; J: TRBJ2-7
CDR3: CSVVAVGKLFF; DNA: TGCAGCGTTGTGGCAGTCGGAAAACTGTTTTTT; V: TRBV29-1; size: -; D: -; J: TRBJ1-4
CDR3: CASSEGLATDTQYF; DNA: TGTGCCAGCAGTGAAGGGCTGGCCACAGATACGCAGTATTTT; V: TRBV2; size: -; D: -; J: TRBJ2-3
CDR3: CASSTDRMVDTQYF; DNA: TGTGCCAGCAGTACGGACAGGATGGTAGATACGCAGTATTTT; V: TRBV6-6; size: few; D: TRBD1; J: TRBJ2-3
CDR3: CASSQDQGGYNEQFF; DNA: TGCGCCAGCAGCCAAGATCAAGGCGGGTACAATGAGCAGTTCTTC; V: TRBV4-3; size: -; D: -; J: TRBJ2-1
CDR3: CSAGKRTSGITDTQYF; DNA: TGCAGTGCTGGGAAAAGGACTAGCGGTATCACAGATACGCAGTATTTT; V: TRBV20-1; size: -; D: TRBD2; J: TRBJ2-3
CDR3: CASSQAGTVYYKQYF; DNA: TGCGCCAGCAGCCAAGCCGGGACAGTGTACTACAAGCAGTACTTC; V: TRBV4-1; size: once; D: TRBD1; J: TRBJ2-7
CDR3: CACRKDDQPQHF; DNA: TGTGCCTGCAGAAAGGACGATCAGCCCCAGCATTTT; V: TRBV6-2/TRBV6-3; size: -; D: -; J: TRBJ1-5
CDR3: CASSLTSASNEQYF; DNA: TGCGCCAGCAGCTTGACATCCGCGAGCAATGAGCAGTACTTC; V: TRBV5-1; size: -; D: -; J: TRBJ2-5
CDR3: CASSPPSGLTDTQYF; DNA: TGTGCCAGCAGTCCCCCTAGCGGTCTCACAGATACGCAGTATTTT; V: TRBV28; size: few; D: TRBD2; J: TRBJ2-3
CDR3: CASKQTTGASLDEQYF; DNA: TGTGCCAGCAAACAAACGACAGGGGCCTCCTTAGACGAGCAGTACTTC; V: TRBV7-2; size: -; D: TRBD1; J: TRBJ2-7
CDR3: CSVRALGGDEQFF; DNA: TGCAGTGTAAGAGCCTTGGGGGGCGATGAGCAGTTCTTC; V: TRBV20-1; size: -; D: -; J: TRBJ2-1
CDR3: CASTTELGQGKYGYTF; DNA: TGTGCCAGCACCACAGAGCTGGGACAGGGGAAATATGGCTACACCTTC; V: TRBV21-1; size: few; D: -; J: TRBJ1-2
CDR3: CASSLFQDYNEQFF; DNA: TGTGCCAGCAGCTTATTCCAGGACTACAATGAGCAGTTCTTC; V: TRBV7-9; size: -; D: -; J: TRBJ2-1
CDR3: CASSPKEHDTGELFF; DNA: TGTGCCAGCAGTCCCAAGGAACATGACACCGGGGAGCTGTTTTTT; V: TRBV12-3/TRBV12-4; size: few; D: -; J: TRBJ2-2
CDR3: CASLVPGRSETQYF; DNA: TGTGCCAGCTTGGTTCCAGGCAGGTCAGAGACCCAGTACTTC; V: TRBV6-2/TRBV6-3; size: few; D: -; J: TRBJ2-5
CDR3: CAISESLPDSTSGYTF; DNA: TGTGCCATCAGTGAGTCCTTGCCGGACAGCACGAGTGGCTACACCTTC; V: TRBV10-3; size: -; D: -; J: TRBJ1-2
CDR3: CASSPRTSGGRETQYF; DNA: TGCGCCAGCAGCCCGAGGACTAGCGGGGGAAGAGAGACCCAGTACTTC; V: TRBV5-1; size: -; D: TRBD2; J: TRBJ2-5
CDR3: CASSLSSGTSSSYEQYF; DNA: TGTGCCAGCAGCTTAAGTTCGGGTACTTCCTCTTCCTACGAGCAGTACTTC; V: TRBV7-8; size: few; D: -; J: TRBJ2-7